This T cell receptor (beta chain) was obtained from a study of prognosis after radiotherapy for stage I lung cancer. Study at large: As radiotherapy, SBRT was administered in 3 to 5 fractions with a biologically effective dose of at least 100 Gy. Stereotactic body radiotherapy was never combined with concurrent therapy in any patient.

By two-round multiplex PCR, the TCR beta CDR3 was amplified from genomic DNA. Used in first-round PCR were primers specific to each TRBV and TRBJ gene. TCRdb analysed the multiplex PCR reads with MiXCR anew, one entry per CDR3 protein. The data hold over 12,000 distinct CDR3 sequences, with 28% observed a single time. Study-level findings and limits: Reportedly, the usage of TRBV and TRBJ genes was not the same in patients with and without metastases.

In its sample, this clonotype is medium-sized. The antigen is undetermined. This sequence was found in a donor older than 45 with non-small cell lung cancer. This sample comprised PBMCs, obtained before or after stereotactic body radiation therapy (not recorded which).

The CDR3 sequence is CASSSATGGSSYEQYF. The CDR3 DNA follows: TGTGCCAGCAGCTCAGCTACAGGGGGAAGCTCCTACGAGCAGTACTTC. The rearrangement uses TRBV7-9 and TRBJ2-7; 8 positions match TRBD1. The germline CDR1 and CDR2 sequences are SEHNR and FQNEAQ (reference sequence). Unmatched junction bases numbered 8, after V lost 4 bases and J lost 0 bases. CDR3 size: 16 residues.